This T cell receptor beta chain emerged from a study of memory CD4+ T cells and cytomegalovirus serostatus. The sort gate was single viable CD3+CD4+CD8-CD45RO+ cells for memory CD4+ T cells. The CDR3 sequence is 16 residues long. V dropped 5 bases and J dropped 4 bases, with 17 bases sitting between them. In germline, CDR1 is SGHTA, CDR2 FQGNSA. TCRdb's copy holds only in-frame clones and misses some; the assay was immunoSEQ multiplex PCR. The table lists tens of thousands of clones, about 80% of them singletons, with 0.4% to 0.5% in the top ten. The receptor's source is an adult in good health and CMV-seronegative. Input material: memory CD4+ T cells from blood. The chain is built from TRBV7-2 and TRBJ2-2; D unresolved. CDR3 amino acids: CASSPGYGWGTGELFF. CDR3 in DNA: TGTGCCAGCAGCCCAGGCTACGGGTGGGGCACCGGGGAGCTGTTTTTT. Full variable domain (rest looked up from reference TRBV7-2 and TRBJ2-2): GAGVSQSPSNKVTEKGKDVELRCDPISGHTALYWYRQSLGQGLEFLIYFQGNSAPDKSGLPSDRFSAERTGGSVSTLTIQRTQQEDSAVYLCASSPGYGWGTGELFFGEGSRLTVL.